These 22 T cell receptor beta chains share one sample of origin, sequenced in a study of T-cell reconstitution after alpha-beta-depleted transplantation in children. Unique molecular identifiers were incorporated during preparation of the TCRbeta library. One entry per CDR3 protein results from TCRdb running MiXCR on the PCR reads. The sample has around 210,000 distinct CDR3 sequences; about 7% are singletons. The specimen comprised PBMCs, sampled before TCRalphabeta/CD19-depleted stem cell transplant. These receptors all stem from a boy younger than 10 with acute lymphoblastic leukemia, due to receive a stem cell transplant.

The chain combines TRBV5-1 with TRBJ2-7; D possibly corresponds to TRBD1 (6 bases). CDR1 and CDR2 from the germline V gene are SGHRS and YFSETQ. Trimming stripped 4 bases from V and 0 bases from J, with 17 bases between. CDR3 length: 16 residues. The CDR3 here is CASSLTQGKSSYEQYF. The CDR3 DNA reads TGCGCCAGCAGCCTAACCCAGGGGAAGAGCTCCTACGAGCAGTACTTC.

This clonotype was counted a few times. V gene TRBV28 combines with J gene TRBJ2-2; D is ambiguous. Trimming shortened V by 7 bases and J by 7 bases, and 7 bases separated the two germline ends. The CDR3 is made up of 11 amino acids. The germline V gene encodes CDR1 MDHEN and CDR2 SYDVKM. The CDR3 loop reads CASKSDGELFF. DNA for the CDR3: TGTGCCAGCAAATCGGACGGGGAGCTGTTTTTT.

This clonotype was counted a few times. The chain joins TRBV5-1 to TRBJ1-6; no definite D call. The CDR3 covers 14 residues. Germline V gives CDR1 SGHRS, CDR2 YFSETQ. Trimming removed 0 bases at V and 13 bases at J, with 14 bases between. DNA of the CDR3: TGCGCCAGCAGCTTGGACGGCTTGCTTTATCCCCTCCACTTT. This translates into CASSLDGLLYPLHF.

This clonotype has at least ten counts. This sequence joins TRBV5-5 and TRBJ2-7; D not resolved. The CDR3 loop spans 15 amino acids. Per germline, CDR1 SGHKS and CDR2 YYEKEE (reference sequence). V lost 0 bases to trimming and J lost 5 bases, with 15 bases between them. In DNA form, the CDR3 reads TGTGCCAGCAGCTTGGCTTCCAGAAGCCTCGACGAGCAGTACTTC. Amino acids: CASSLASRSLDEQYF.

The table lists this clonotype with many counts. V and J are TRBV28 and TRBJ1-5, with D hard to call. The ends were cut back, 3 bases at V and 2 bases at J, with 11 bases in the middle. The CDR3 covers 15 residues. The germline V gene encodes CDR1 MDHEN and CDR2 SYDVKM. The CDR3 bases are TGTGCCAGCAGTTTTGGGTTTCGAGGCAATCAGCCCCAGCATTTT. It is translated as CASSFGFRGNQPQHF.

V usage is TRBV5-1 and J usage is TRBJ1-1; perhaps TRBD1 as D (5 bases). Trimming stripped 5 bases from V and 5 bases from J, with 19 bases between. There are 15 residues in the CDR3. Per the germline V gene, CDR1 is SGHRS and CDR2 is YFSETQ. The CDR3 protein is CASSPEGRRETEAFF. CDR3 bases: TGCGCCAGCAGTCCCGAGGGGCGCCGGGAAACTGAAGCTTTCTTT.

Many counts were recorded for this clonotype. V gene TRBV29-1 combines with J gene TRBJ1-1; 9 bases agree with TRBD1. The CDR3 extends over 14 amino acids. The V gene's germline CDR1 is SQVTM and CDR2 ANQGSEA. The ends lost 6 bases at V and 0 bases at J; junction bases unmatched: 5. CDR3 DNA sequence: TGCAGCGTGGCCGGGACAGGGCTGAACACTGAAGCTTTCTTT. This gives the protein CSVAGTGLNTEAFF. The full variable domain, in which reference TRBV29-1 and TRBJ1-1 provide the parts outside the CDR3, is SAVISQKPSRDICQRGTSLTIQCQVDSQVTMMFWYRQQPGQSLTLIATANQGSEATYESGFVIDKFPISRPNLTFSTLTVSNMSPEDSSIYLCSVAGTGLNTEAFFGQGTRLTVV.

The CDR3 loop is CASSQVGLGNEQFF. The CDR3 bases are TGTGCCAGCAGCCAAGTGGGATTGGGGAATGAGCAGTTCTTC. This rearrangement joins TRBV3-1 to TRBJ2-1; D gene uncertain. Germline assignment: CDR1 LGHDT and CDR2 YNNKEL (reference sequence). Deletions cut 1 base from V and 7 bases from J, with 11 bases between. CDR3 length: 14 residues.

This chain connects TRBV2 to TRBJ2-3; D gene uncertain. Germline CDR1 SNHLY, CDR2 FYNNEI. The CDR3 runs 15 residues. V was clipped by 3 bases and J by 0 bases, with 10 bases between them. In nucleotides, the CDR3 is TGTGCCAGCAGTGAGCGAACTTTGAGCACAGATACGCAGTATTTT. Translated, it gives CASSERTLSTDTQYF.

This chain links TRBV5-8 with TRBJ2-5; TRBD1 agrees at 10 bases. The CDR3 has 14 amino acids. The V and J ends lost 7 bases and 4 bases, in that order; junction bases with no gene match: 7. Germline CDR1 and CDR2: SGHTS and YDEGEE. This CDR3 reads CASGLGTGVETQYF. The CDR3 DNA sequence: TGTGCCAGCGGCCTTGGGACAGGGGTAGAGACCCAGTACTTC.

This clonotype was picked up many times. The chain carries TRBV20-1 and TRBJ2-1; 9 nucleotides align to TRBD2. The CDR3 is 19 amino acids. The V segment lost 5 bases and the J segment 4 bases; nucleotides outside the gene matches: 21. Germline V gene data show CDR1 as DFQATT and CDR2 as SNEGSKA (reference sequence). CDR3 in DNA: TGCAGTGCTCCCCCCCCTCTGCGGGAGGGCTCTCTATATTACAATGAGCAGTTCTTC. Its protein is CSAPPPLREGSLYYNEQFF.

This clonotype was recorded many times. This sequence joins TRBV20-1 and TRBJ1-6, with D perhaps TRBD1 (5 bases). With 5 bases removed from V and 9 bases from J, the gap between germline ends came to 20 bases. Germline V lookup: CDR1 DFQATT, CDR2 SNEGSKA (reference sequence). The CDR3 extends over 15 amino acids. DNA for the CDR3: TGCAGTGCTCACTCCGACAGCCGACATGGTTCACCCCTCCACTTT. Amino acid sequence: CSAHSDSRHGSPLHF.

This clonotype was counted at least ten times. The V call is TRBV7-9, the J call TRBJ2-7, with 12 bases fitting TRBD2. This CDR3 contains 15 residues. Germline values: CDR1 SEHNR, CDR2 FQNEAQ (reference sequence). V shed 5 bases and J 2 bases; nucleotides not matched to a gene: 4. The CDR3 bases are TGTGCCAGCAGCGGGAGACTAGCGGGAGCCTACGAGCAGTACTTC. It codes for CASSGRLAGAYEQYF.

To note about this clonotype: It may be a read error: a sequence one base away is much more abundant. The chain has TRBV12-3 or TRBV12-4 and TRBJ2-6; no definite D call. The V end lost 1 base, the J end lost 0 bases, and 7 bases lay between the germline ends. CDR3 length equals 16 residues. CDR3 sequence reads: CASSLGAASGANVLTF. CDR3 nucleotide sequence: TGTGCCAGCAGTTTAGGGGCAGCCTCTGGGGCCAACGTCCTGACTTTC.

This clonotype was observed a few times. This chain links TRBV20-1 with TRBJ2-7; the D is unclear. Per the germline V gene, CDR1 is DFQATT and CDR2 is SNEGSKA (reference sequence). Trimming stripped 5 bases from V and 2 bases from J, with 13 bases between. The CDR3 has 13 residues. The CDR3 spells CSASIVRAYEQYF. Written as DNA, the CDR3 is TGCAGTGCTTCCATAGTTAGGGCCTACGAGCAGTACTTC.

This clonotype came up many times. J is TRBJ2-3 and V is TRBV20-1; D not certain. The CDR3 runs to 12 residues. Looked up from germline, CDR1 is DFQATT and CDR2 is SNEGSKA (reference sequence). V lost 5 bases and J lost 6, with 12 bases in between. The CDR3 protein is CSACPGADTQYF. The CDR3 bases are TGCAGTGCTTGCCCGGGTGCCGATACGCAGTATTTT.

This clonotype was counted ten times or more. The CDR3 here is CSVGDTAYEQYF. CDR3 in DNA: TGCAGCGTTGGGGACACAGCCTACGAGCAGTACTTC. V and J are TRBV29-1 and TRBJ2-7; TRBD1 is a possible D gene (6 bases). Germline V gene data show CDR1 as SQVTM and CDR2 as ANQGSEA. The CDR3 is 12 residues long. Trimming cost V 4 bases and J 2 bases, with 9 bases left between them.

V gene TRBV27 combines with J gene TRBJ2-4; maybe TRBD1 (5 bases). The CDR3 runs to 13 residues. Between the trimmed V and J ends, which lost 5 bases and 9 bases, there was a span of 14 bases. Germline V CDR1 and CDR2: MNHEY, SMNVEV (reference sequence). The CDR3 reads CASSRKGLVIQYF. CDR3 sequence (DNA): TGTGCCAGCAGTCGGAAGGGGTTGGTCATTCAGTACTTC.

This clonotype came up many times. The chain combines TRBV7-2 with TRBJ2-4; weak D call: TRBD1 (6 bases). This CDR3 comprises 14 residues. The V and J ends lost 5 bases and 7 bases respectively, with 15 bases between them. Germline V gene data show CDR1 as SGHTA and CDR2 as FQGNSA. CDR3 loop: CASSPSGTSNIQYF. CDR3 nucleotide sequence: TGTGCCAGCAGCCCCTCCGGGACATCCAACATTCAGTACTTC.

This clonotype has more than one count but fewer than ten. The chain carries TRBV12-3 or TRBV12-4 and TRBJ1-1; D is unresolved. The CDR3 covers 13 residues. V lost 3 bases to trimming and J lost 1 base, with 6 bases between them. In DNA form, the CDR3 reads TGTGCCAGCAGTTTTGACGAGAACACTGAAGCTTTCTTT. Residues: CASSFDENTEAFF.

This clonotype was seen only a few times. The chain links TRBV27 to TRBJ2-1; 9 nucleotides line up with TRBD1. This CDR3 comprises 14 residues. The V gene end was trimmed by 4 bases and the J gene end by 12 bases; junction bases not matched to a gene: 10. CDR1 and CDR2 (germline): MNHEY, SMNVEV (reference sequence). The CDR3 is CASSSGTGLSGQFF. The CDR3 DNA is TGTGCCAGCAGTTCCGGGACAGGGCTTAGTGGGCAGTTCTTC.

This clonotype was detected ten times or more. This chain joins TRBV28 and TRBJ2-1; 7 nucleotides match TRBD2. Looked up from germline, CDR1 is MDHEN and CDR2 is SYDVKM. The length of the CDR3 is 14 residues. The junction had 9 bases not matched to a gene; V was cut back by 9 bases and J by 4 bases. The CDR3, as DNA: TGTGCCAGTGGACTAGTTGGGATGTACAATGAGCAGTTCTTC. This sequence encodes CASGLVGMYNEQFF. The full variable domain, its missing parts supplied by reference TRBV28 and TRBJ2-1, is DVKVTQSSRYLVKRTGEKVFLECVQDMDHENMFWYRQDPGLGLRLIYFSYDVKMKEKGDIPEGYSVSREKKERFSLILESASTNQTSMYLCASGLVGMYNEQFFGPGTRLTVL.